Listed here are 14 T cell receptor beta chains from one sample, sequenced in a study of CD8 T cells in acute hepatitis C reinfection. Libraries were prepared by immunoSEQ multiplex PCR; TCRdb keeps only in-frame clonotypes and omits some of them. The table shows about 38,000 clones, with around 85% occurring only once. Documented time point: naive CD8 control sorted from an acute-time-point sample. Sequencing was carried out using naive CD8+ T cells from PBMCs. Receptors originate from a woman between 18 and 29 years old who spontaneously cleared hepatitis C infection.

The chain employs TRBV7-9 and TRBJ2-7; D is tentatively TRBD1 or TRBD2 (5 bases each). Germline assignment: CDR1 SEHNR and CDR2 FQNEAQ (reference sequence). This CDR3 has 17 amino acids. Trimming removed 0 bases from V and 1 base from J, with 16 bases in between. The CDR3 here is CASSLAVLEGQSYEQYF. The CDR3 nucleotides are TGTGCCAGCAGCTTAGCGGTGTTAGAGGGGCAATCCTACGAGCAGTACTTC. The variable domain in full, completed from reference TRBV7-9 and TRBJ2-7, reads DTGVSQNPRHKITKRGQNVTFRCDPISEHNRLYWYRQTLGQGPEFLTYFQNEAQLEKSRLLSDRFSAERPKGSFSTLEIQRTEQGDSAMYLCASSLAVLEGQSYEQYFGPGTRLTVT.

V usage is TRBV11-2 and J usage is TRBJ2-7, with D unclear. The CDR3 is 12 residues long. V lost 2 bases, J lost 5 bases, and 7 bases lay in between. Germline lookup yields CDR1 SGHAT and CDR2 FQNNGV. The CDR3 DNA reads TGTGCCAGCAGCTTAAGGGTGCACGAGCAGTACTTC. Translated: CASSLRVHEQYF. Looking up the rest from reference TRBV11-2 and TRBJ2-7 gives the full variable domain: EAGVAQSPRYKIIEKRQSVAFWCNPISGHATLYWYQQILGQGPKLLIQFQNNGVVDDSQLPKDRFSAERLKGVDSTLKIQPAKLEDSAVYLCASSLRVHEQYFGPGTRLTVT.

This chain's CDR3 is CASSMLAGLENIQYF. The CDR3 DNA is TGTGCCAGTAGTATGCTAGCGGGACTTGAAAACATTCAGTACTTC. The rearrangement links TRBV19 to TRBJ2-4, with 9 bases aligning to TRBD2. CDR1 is LNHDA, CDR2 SQIVND, per germline (reference sequence). J was trimmed by 5 bases and V by 3 bases; bases with no gene match: 5. The CDR3 extends over 15 amino acids.

V gene TRBV19 combines with J gene TRBJ2-5, with TRBD1 identical over 8 bases. J gave up 1 base and V 7 bases, and 17 bases lay outside the gene matches. Germline loops: CDR1 LNHDA, CDR2 SQIVND (reference sequence). The CDR3 has 18 amino acids. The DNA of the CDR3 is TGTGCCAGTATCGCGCCGGGACAGGAGCCCACCAGCCAAGAGACCCAGTACTTC. Its translation is CASIAPGQEPTSQETQYF.

The CDR3 DNA sequence: TGTGCCAGCAGTTTGGCCCGCAATCAGCCCCAGCATTTT. This sequence encodes CASSLARNQPQHF. The chain joins TRBV27 to TRBJ1-5; D unresolved. Germline lookup yields CDR1 MNHEY and CDR2 SMNVEV (reference sequence). Trimming stripped 3 bases from V and 2 bases from J, with 5 bases between. CDR3 length: 13 amino acids.

The chain recombines TRBV14 with TRBJ1-1; D is ambiguous. The CDR3 consists of 13 residues. Germline V gives CDR1 SGHDN, CDR2 FVKESK. Deletions cut 0 bases from V and 10 bases from J, with 12 bases between. The DNA for the CDR3 is TGTGCCAGCAGCCAAGATCAAGCCCCCTCAGCTTTCTTT. It codes for CASSQDQAPSAFF. Using reference TRBV14 and TRBJ1-1 for the parts outside the CDR3, the full variable domain is EAGVTQFPSHSVIEKGQTVTLRCDPISGHDNLYWYRRVMGKEIKFLLHFVKESKQDESGMPNNRFLAERTGGTYSTLKVQPAELEDSGVYFCASSQDQAPSAFFGQGTRLTVV.

The rearrangement uses TRBV2 and TRBJ2-1; D gene ambiguous. Germline CDR1 SNHLY, CDR2 FYNNEI. V was trimmed by 7 bases and J by 5 bases, leaving 12 bases between them. The CDR3 is made up of 13 amino acids. As DNA, the CDR3 is TGTGCCAGCAACCCCAGCTCAAACAATGAGCAGTTCTTC. Amino acids: CASNPSSNNEQFF.

This rearrangement joins TRBV16 to TRBJ2-7; D not resolved. V lost 0 bases, J lost 7 bases, and 16 bases lay in between. This CDR3 contains 15 residues. The germline gives CDR1 KGHSY, CDR2 FQNENV. The CDR3 spells CASSQSLRSAGEQYF. CDR3 nucleotides: TGTGCCAGCAGCCAATCGTTGCGGAGCGCTGGGGAGCAGTACTTC. The full variable domain, in which reference TRBV16 and TRBJ2-7 provide the parts outside the CDR3, is GEEVAQTPKHLVRGEGQKAKLYCAPIKGHSYVFWYQQVLKNEFKFLISFQNENVFDETGMPKERFSAKCLPNSPCSLEIQATKLEDSAVYFCASSQSLRSAGEQYFGPGTRLTVT.

This clone appeared a single time. This chain uses TRBV7-9 with TRBJ2-7; 8 bases agree with TRBD2. The CDR3 runs to 14 residues. The V gene end was trimmed by 3 bases and the J gene end by 3 bases; junction bases not matched to a gene: 4. Germline V lookup: CDR1 SEHNR, CDR2 FQNEAQ (reference sequence). This chain's CDR3 is CASSLFSGNYEQYF. Written as DNA, the CDR3 is TGTGCCAGCAGCTTGTTTAGCGGGAACTACGAGCAGTACTTC.

The chain has TRBV28 and TRBJ2-3; D gene ambiguous. Germline loops: CDR1 MDHEN, CDR2 SYDVKM. This CDR3 spans 16 amino acids. V gave up 4 bases and J gave up 4 bases, with 18 bases separating them. The CDR3 nucleotides are TGTGCCAGCAGTTCTTTCCCCCTATCCCCTCCAGATACGCAGTATTTT. The encoded protein is CASSSFPLSPPDTQYF.

This chain uses TRBV15 with TRBJ2-1; unclear D gene. CDR1 and CDR2 from the germline V gene are LNHNV and YYDKDF (reference sequence). With 4 bases removed from V and 9 bases from J, the gap between germline ends came to 7 bases. This CDR3 is 11 amino acids long. The CDR3 region is CATSISGEQFF. The CDR3 DNA reads TGTGCCACCAGCATTAGTGGTGAGCAGTTCTTC.

The chain joins TRBV9 to TRBJ1-5, with 7 bases lining up with TRBD1. CDR1 is SGDLS and CDR2 is YYNGEE in the germline V gene. This CDR3 is 15 amino acids long. Germline trimming cut 0 bases from V and 4 bases from J; bases unmatched to any gene: 4. In DNA form, the CDR3 reads TGTGCCAGCAGCGTAGGGGGACAGAAGAATCAGCCCCAGCATTTT. As protein: CASSVGGQKNQPQHF.

The J gene is TRBJ2-1, the V gene TRBV27, with TRBD2 identical over 9 bases. Per germline, CDR1 MNHEY and CDR2 SMNVEV (reference sequence). V was clipped by 2 bases and J by 6 bases; unmatched bases: 5. CDR3 length: 15 amino acids. The CDR3 nucleotides are TGTGCCAGCAGTTTACGGGCGGGAGGGCTCAATGAGCAGTTCTTC. It codes for CASSLRAGGLNEQFF.

The chain carries TRBV6-6 and TRBJ2-2; a possible D gene is TRBD1 (6 bases). V shed 4 bases and J shed 6 bases, with 15 bases lying between them. Germline V CDR1 and CDR2: MNHNY, SVGAGI (reference sequence). There are 15 residues in the CDR3. The CDR3 is CASSWSQGSSGELFF. The CDR3 DNA reads TGTGCCAGCAGTTGGTCCCAGGGGTCGTCCGGGGAGCTGTTTTTT.